Listed below are T cell receptor beta chains from one sample, sequenced in a study of T cells in Graves' hyperthyroidism and ophthalmopathy. One entry per CDR3 protein results from TCRdb running MiXCR on the multiplex PCR reads. Counted here are 300,000 or so distinct CDR3 sequences, over 15% occurring once; the ten biggest clones make up under 55%. Sequenced: blood. All receptors come from a woman in her forties or fifties with Graves' hyperthyroidism. The CDR3 runs from the conserved cysteine through the conserved F or W. Fields, in order: J gene, V gene, CDR3 length, D gene, clone size, CDR3 DNA, CDR3 protein. A D gene is named only where the DNA matches it firmly. Expanded clones get a size class; other rows say once, few or many, or leave the size out.

J gene: TRBJ2-1
V gene: TRBV28
CDR3 length: 13
D gene: .
clone size: many
CDR3 DNA: TGTGCCAGCAGCCTCCAGGGGACGGATGAGCAGTTCTTC
CDR3 protein: CASSLQGTDEQFF

J gene: TRBJ2-1
V gene: TRBV5-1
CDR3 length: 16
D gene: TRBD2
clone size: many
CDR3 DNA: TGCGCCAGCAGCTTTTCAGCTAGCGGTTCGTTTGGGGAGCAGTTCTTC
CDR3 protein: CASSFSASGSFGEQFF

J gene: TRBJ2-1
V gene: TRBV7-8
CDR3 length: 17
D gene: TRBD2
clone size: .
CDR3 DNA: TGTGCCAGCAGCGTAGTCGGGGGGAAAGGCATGTACAATGAGCAGTTCTTC
CDR3 protein: CASSVVGGKGMYNEQFF

J gene: TRBJ1-6
V gene: TRBV18
CDR3 length: 13
D gene: .
clone size: many
CDR3 DNA: TGTGCCAGCTCACCCCAGGTTGGCTCACCCCTCCACTTT
CDR3 protein: CASSPQVGSPLHF

J gene: TRBJ1-2
V gene: TRBV15
CDR3 length: 15
D gene: .
clone size: .
CDR3 DNA: TGTGCCACCAGCAGACCCGGAGGTAGGGTTTATGGCTACACCTTC
CDR3 protein: CATSRPGGRVYGYTF

J gene: TRBJ1-2
V gene: TRBV5-4
CDR3 length: 15
D gene: .
clone size: .
CDR3 DNA: TGTGCCAGCAGCTTGGGTGGTGCAGCGAACTATGGCTACACCTTC
CDR3 protein: CASSLGGAANYGYTF

J gene: TRBJ1-3
V gene: TRBV5-1
CDR3 length: 16
D gene: .
clone size: .
CDR3 DNA: TGCGCCAGCAGCCAACTGGACGCAAGTTCAGGAAACACCATATATTTT
CDR3 protein: CASSQLDASSGNTIYF

J gene: TRBJ2-3
V gene: TRBV12-3/TRBV12-4
CDR3 length: 13
D gene: TRBD2
clone size: few
CDR3 DNA: TGTGCCAGCACCGGGGAGGGTTGGGATACGCAGTATTTT
CDR3 protein: CASTGEGWDTQYF

J gene: TRBJ1-1
V gene: TRBV20-1
CDR3 length: 11
D gene: .
clone size: few
CDR3 DNA: TGCAGTGCTAGAAAGAACACTGAAGCTTTCTTT
CDR3 protein: CSARKNTEAFF

J gene: TRBJ2-7
V gene: TRBV28
CDR3 length: 12
D gene: .
clone size: many
CDR3 DNA: TGTGCCATCCTTGGGGCTGGCTACGAGCAGTACTTC
CDR3 protein: CAILGAGYEQYF

J gene: TRBJ1-2
V gene: TRBV12-3/TRBV12-4
CDR3 length: 16
D gene: .
clone size: many
CDR3 DNA: TGTGCCAGCAGTTTAATCCAGGGCGGTAACGACTATGGCTACACCTTC
CDR3 protein: CASSLIQGGNDYGYTF

J gene: TRBJ2-5
V gene: TRBV5-4
CDR3 length: 15
D gene: .
clone size: .
CDR3 DNA: TGTGCCAGCAGCTTGGCCCGTGGTAGCTCGGAGACCCAGTACTTC
CDR3 protein: CASSLARGSSETQYF

J gene: TRBJ1-1
V gene: TRBV10-3
CDR3 length: 13
D gene: .
clone size: .
CDR3 DNA: TGTGCCATCAGCCCGGTAATGAACACTGAAGCTTTCTTT
CDR3 protein: CAISPVMNTEAFF

J gene: TRBJ1-4
V gene: TRBV5-1
CDR3 length: 18
D gene: .
clone size: few
CDR3 DNA: TGCGCCAGCAGCTTGGGGACGGGGGACATGTCAACTAATGAAAAACTGTTTTTT
CDR3 protein: CASSLGTGDMSTNEKLFF

J gene: TRBJ2-7
V gene: TRBV28
CDR3 length: 14
D gene: .
clone size: many
CDR3 DNA: TGTGCCAGCAGATTAGCGCACGGGTCCTACGAGCAGTACTTC
CDR3 protein: CASRLAHGSYEQYF

J gene: TRBJ2-3
V gene: TRBV2
CDR3 length: 16
D gene: TRBD2
clone size: many
CDR3 DNA: TGTGCCAGCAGGCCCCTTGGGCGGGAGATGCCAGATACGCAGTATTTT
CDR3 protein: CASRPLGREMPDTQYF

J gene: TRBJ1-1
V gene: TRBV20-1
CDR3 length: 12
D gene: .
clone size: .
CDR3 DNA: TGCAGTGCTACACCCGGGTCCACTGAAGCTTTCTTT
CDR3 protein: CSATPGSTEAFF

J gene: TRBJ1-2
V gene: TRBV30
CDR3 length: 13
D gene: .
clone size: many
CDR3 DNA: TGTGCCTGGAGCTTAGGGAGGGCCAAGGGCTACACCTTC
CDR3 protein: CAWSLGRAKGYTF

J gene: TRBJ2-1
V gene: TRBV6-5
CDR3 length: 15
D gene: .
clone size: .
CDR3 DNA: TGTGCCAGCAGTTACTCGAGGGCGGGGTCCTCTGAGCAGTTCTTC
CDR3 protein: CASSYSRAGSSEQFF

J gene: TRBJ2-3
V gene: TRBV7-3
CDR3 length: 13
D gene: .
clone size: few
CDR3 DNA: TGTGCCAGCAGCCCCACCCCGCGAGATACGCAGTATTTT
CDR3 protein: CASSPTPRDTQYF